One sample yielded the 19 T cell receptor beta chains listed below, sequenced in a study of T cells in Graves' hyperthyroidism and ophthalmopathy. RNA transcripts were the template for amplifying TCR beta CDR3 regions. Carried out on the TCR CDR3, a first-round RT-PCR used the HTBI primer set. TCRdb independently ran MiXCR on the multiplex PCR reads; one entry per CDR3 protein. The sample yields more than 500,000 distinct CDR3 sequences, about 16% seen once. The sample comprised blood. The receptors were gathered from a young woman with Graves' ophthalmopathy.

This clonotype was seen once. V usage is TRBV7-9 and J usage is TRBJ2-1; 8 nucleotides line up with TRBD2. J gave up 4 bases and V 2 bases, and 4 bases lay outside the gene matches. Germline CDR1 reads SEHNR; CDR2 reads FQNEAQ (reference sequence). This CDR3 comprises 15 residues. CDR3 nucleotide sequence: TGTGCCAGCAGCTTATATGTAGCGGGATACAATGAGCAGTTCTTC. Residues: CASSLYVAGYNEQFF.

This clonotype was seen more than once but under ten times. V gene TRBV7-3 combines with J gene TRBJ1-1, with 8 bases aligning to TRBD1. The CDR3 totals 14 residues. V lost 4 bases, J lost 4 bases, and 5 bases stayed unmatched. Germline V gene data show CDR1 as SGHTA and CDR2 as FQGTGA. The CDR3 is CASSYGQGSTEAFF. CDR3 DNA sequence: TGTGCCAGCAGCTACGGACAGGGTAGCACTGAAGCTTTCTTT.

This clonotype was found a few times. This rearrangement joins TRBV20-1 to TRBJ2-1, with a tentative D call TRBD2 (6 bases). Trimming left V 1 base short and J 10 bases short, with 17 bases between. Germline V gives CDR1 DFQATT, CDR2 SNEGSKA (reference sequence). This CDR3 region has 14 residues. The CDR3 reads CSARVGGIRPEQFF. The CDR3 DNA follows: TGCAGTGCTAGAGTAGGCGGGATTCGCCCCGAGCAGTTCTTC.

A note on this clonotype: This may arise from a read error, as a much more abundant clone is one base away. V and J are TRBV28 and TRBJ2-7; 7 bases agree with TRBD2. Germline V CDR1 and CDR2: MDHEN, SYDVKM. Losses at the gene ends were 8 bases for V and 2 bases for J; bases not matched to a gene: 6. The CDR3 covers 13 residues. The DNA for the CDR3 is TGTGCCAGCGCGAGGGAGGGTGCCTACGAGCAGTACTTC. Translation: CASAREGAYEQYF.

This clonotype was seen a single time. The CDR3 carries no conserved terminal phenylalanine or tryptophan, so it likely arises from a read error. The chain employs TRBV20-1 and TRBJ2-7, with TRBD2 matching over 12 bases. After removal of 7 bases from V and 2 bases from J, the junction contained 6 bases not matched to a gene. The CDR3 has 14 residues. Per germline, CDR1 DFQATT and CDR2 SNEGSKA (reference sequence). This CDR3 is CSVWTSGNPYEQYL. CDR3 nucleotide sequence: TGCAGTGTCTGGACTAGCGGGAATCCCTACGAGCAGTACCTC.

The chain has TRBV14 and TRBJ2-7; D is undetermined. Germline CDR1 reads SGHDN; CDR2 reads FVKESK. The CDR3 spans 14 residues. V lost 2 bases and J lost 2, with 10 bases in between. CDR3 loop: CASSQSWAPYEQYF. CDR3 DNA: TGTGCCAGCAGCCAATCCTGGGCTCCCTACGAGCAGTACTTC.

This clonotype was seen at least ten times. The V call is TRBV6-2 or TRBV6-3, the J call TRBJ2-3; 12 bases align to TRBD2. CDR1 and CDR2 from the germline V gene are MNHEY and SVGEGT. The CDR3 has 15 residues. V shed 5 bases and J 4 bases; nucleotides not matched to a gene: 4. CDR3 residues: CASSPGTSGPDTQYF. The CDR3 DNA sequence: TGTGCCAGCAGTCCCGGGACTAGCGGGCCAGATACGCAGTATTTT.

The sample holds many counts of this clonotype. The V call is TRBV30, the J call TRBJ2-1; maybe TRBD2 (6 bases). The CDR3 loop spans 14 amino acids. The V end was cut by 5 bases, the J end by 6 bases, with 17 bases between. Germline-derived CDR1 and CDR2 are GTSNPN and SVGIG (reference sequence). In nucleotides, the CDR3 is TGTGCCTGGGACCCTAGCGAAGGGACCAATGAGCAGTTCTTC. This gives the protein CAWDPSEGTNEQFF. Using reference TRBV30 and TRBJ2-1 for the parts outside the CDR3, the full variable domain is SQTIHQWPATLVQPVGSPLSLECTVEGTSNPNLYWYRQAAGRGLQLLFYSVGIGQISSEVPQNLSASRPQDRQFILSSKKLLLSDSGFYLCAWDPSEGTNEQFFGPGTRLTVL.

This clonotype was recorded many times. The V gene is TRBV6-1, the J gene TRBJ1-5; D remains ambiguous. Germline lookup yields CDR1 MNHNS and CDR2 SASEGT. Deletions cut 8 bases from V and 0 bases from J, with 11 bases between. This CDR3 has 14 residues. The CDR3 sequence: CASSPVGSNQPQHF. In nucleotides, the CDR3 is TGTGCCAGCTCACCGGTGGGTAGCAATCAGCCCCAGCATTTT.

In its sample, this clonotype was seen many times. This sequence joins TRBV3-1 and TRBJ2-4; weak D call: TRBD1 (5 bases). The V end was cut by 0 bases, the J end by 4 bases, with 10 bases between. The CDR3 contains 15 residues. The germline V gene encodes CDR1 LGHDT and CDR2 YNNKEL (reference sequence). CDR3 loop: CASSQDGGAKNIQYF. CDR3 sequence (DNA): TGTGCCAGCAGCCAAGATGGTGGGGCTAAAAACATTCAGTACTTC. Looking up the rest from reference TRBV3-1 and TRBJ2-4 gives the full variable domain: DTAVSQTPKYLVTQMGNDKSIKCEQNLGHDTMYWYKQDSKKFLKIMFSYNNKELIINETVPNRFSPKSPDKAHLNLHINSLELGDSAVYFCASSQDGGAKNIQYFGAGTRLSVL.

Note on this clonotype: It may be a read error: a sequence one base away is much more abundant. V usage is TRBV28 and J usage is TRBJ1-1, with 9 bases identical to TRBD1. Germline V gene data show CDR1 as MDHEN and CDR2 as SYDVKM. The CDR3 spans 17 residues. V was pared by 6 bases and J by 4 bases, with 15 bases of the junction left unmatched. CDR3 region: CASRPGTGSRMSTEAFF. The CDR3 DNA reads TGTGCCAGCAGACCCGGGACAGGGAGTCGAATGAGCACTGAAGCTTTCTTT.

This clonotype was observed a few times. The chain uses TRBV19 and TRBJ2-2; either TRBD1 or TRBD2 may fit D (5 bases each). CDR1 LNHDA and CDR2 SQIVND come from the germline V gene (reference sequence). This CDR3 has 14 amino acids. V lost 4 bases to trimming and J lost 7 bases, with 13 bases between them. CDR3 loop: CASSSGGFHGELFF. In nucleotides, the CDR3 is TGTGCCAGTAGTAGTGGGGGATTCCACGGGGAGCTGTTTTTT.

Remarks on this clonotype: One end of the junction does not line up with germline, which may come from a read error. The chain has TRBV5-1 and TRBJ1-1; the D is unclear. This CDR3 comprises 19 residues. In germline, CDR1 is SGHRS, CDR2 YFSETQ. The CDR3 sequence is CSSSGSVERVGFGNTEAFF. The CDR3 DNA follows: TGCTCCAGCAGCGGGAGCGTTGAGAGGGTTGGTTTTGGGAACACTGAAGCTTTCTTT. The full variable domain, rest sourced from reference TRBV5-1 and TRBJ1-1, is KAGVTQTPRYLIKTRGQQVTLSCSPISGHRSVSWYQQTPGQGLQFLFEYFSETQRNKGNFPGRFSGRQFSNSRSEMNVSTLELGDSALYLCSSSGSVERVGFGNTEAFFGQGTRLTVV.

This clonotype was detected many times. The chain has TRBV28 and TRBJ2-7; the match to TRBD2 covers 8 bases. CDR1 MDHEN and CDR2 SYDVKM come from the germline V gene. Trimming at V came to 2 bases and at J to 1 base, leaving 7 bases not matched to a gene. This CDR3 region has 16 residues. The CDR3 is CASSLGIPGGSYEQYF. The CDR3 nucleotides read TGTGCCAGCAGTTTAGGGATCCCGGGGGGGTCCTACGAGCAGTACTTC.

This clonotype showed up many times. The CDR3 here is CASRTRQGYNQPQHF. Written as DNA, the CDR3 is TGTGCCAGCAGGACTCGACAGGGTTACAATCAGCCCCAGCATTTT. The gene calls are TRBV6-2 or TRBV6-3 and TRBJ1-5; 7 bases are a match to TRBD1. V lost 6 bases, J lost 3 bases, and 8 bases stayed unmatched. This CDR3 comprises 15 residues. Germline V CDR1 and CDR2: MNHEY, SVGEGT.

Details on this clonotype: A much larger clone differs by one base, so this may be a read error. The rearrangement joins TRBV6-9 to TRBJ2-5; no definite D call. The CDR3 totals 13 residues. CDR1 is MNHGY and CDR2 is SVAAGI in the germline V gene. With 4 bases removed from V and 2 bases from J, the gap between germline ends came to 8 bases. Here the CDR3 reads CASSWTIQETQYF. CDR3 DNA: TGTGCCAGCAGTTGGACCATACAAGAGACCCAGTACTTC.

The chain joins TRBV27 to TRBJ2-1; 14 bases are shared with TRBD2. Germline loops: CDR1 MNHEY, CDR2 SMNVEV (reference sequence). The CDR3 sequence is 15 residues long. V gave up 7 bases and J gave up 6 bases; unmatched junction bases: 5. The CDR3 loop is CASTPGTSGGNEQFF. In DNA, the CDR3 is TGTGCCAGCACCCCTGGGACTAGCGGGGGCAATGAGCAGTTCTTC.

Ten or more counts support this clonotype. The rearrangement joins TRBV6-2 or TRBV6-3 to TRBJ2-5, with a weak D call TRBD1 (6 bases). V dropped 7 bases and J dropped 2 bases, with 17 bases sitting between them. In germline, CDR1 is MNHEY, CDR2 SVGEGT. The length of the CDR3 is 15 residues. The CDR3 protein is CASMIRTALQETQYF. CDR3 DNA: TGTGCCAGCATGATAAGGACAGCGTTACAAGAGACCCAGTACTTC.

This clonotype was observed at least ten times. The chain uses TRBV12-3 or TRBV12-4 and TRBJ1-5; perhaps TRBD1 as D (5 bases). The length of the CDR3 is 13 residues. V was cut by 3 bases and J by 4 bases, with 7 bases left in between. In nucleotides, the CDR3 is TGTGCCAGCAGTTTTAGACAGAATCAGCCCCAGCATTTT. Its protein product is CASSFRQNQPQHF.